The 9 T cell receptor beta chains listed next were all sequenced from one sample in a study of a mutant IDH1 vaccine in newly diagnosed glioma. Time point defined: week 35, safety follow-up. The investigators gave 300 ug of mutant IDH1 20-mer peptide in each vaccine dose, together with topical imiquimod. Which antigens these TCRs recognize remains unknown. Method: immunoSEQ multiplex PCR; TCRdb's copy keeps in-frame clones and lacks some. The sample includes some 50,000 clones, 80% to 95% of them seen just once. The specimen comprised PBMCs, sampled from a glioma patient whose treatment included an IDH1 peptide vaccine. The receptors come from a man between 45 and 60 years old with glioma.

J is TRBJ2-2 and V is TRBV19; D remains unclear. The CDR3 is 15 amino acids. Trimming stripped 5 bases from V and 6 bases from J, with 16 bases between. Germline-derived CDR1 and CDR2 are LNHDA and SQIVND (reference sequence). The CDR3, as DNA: TGTGCCAGTAGTGGTGGGCGGATGTCAGCCGGGGAGCTGTTTTTT. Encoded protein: CASSGGRMSAGELFF.

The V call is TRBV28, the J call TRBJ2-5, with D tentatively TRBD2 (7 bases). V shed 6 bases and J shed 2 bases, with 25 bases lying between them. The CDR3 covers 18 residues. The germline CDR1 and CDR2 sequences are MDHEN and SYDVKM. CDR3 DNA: TGTGCCAGCAGCCCTCCTACTACAGGGCCAGCGGGACAAGAGACCCAGTACTTC. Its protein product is CASSPPTTGPAGQETQYF.

As DNA, the CDR3 is TGTGCCATCAAAGGTACCGTCACCTACGAGCAGTACTTC. Translation: CAIKGTVTYEQYF. V gene TRBV10-3 combines with J gene TRBJ2-7; D not certain. The CDR3 is 13 amino acids. Looked up from germline, CDR1 is ENHRY and CDR2 is SYGVKD. The V end lost 7 bases, the J end lost 2 bases, and 12 bases lay between the germline ends.

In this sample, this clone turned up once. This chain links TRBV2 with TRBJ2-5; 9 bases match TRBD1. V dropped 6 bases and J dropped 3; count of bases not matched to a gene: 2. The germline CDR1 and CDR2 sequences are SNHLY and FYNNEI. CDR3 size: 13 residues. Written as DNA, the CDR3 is TGTGCCAGCAGCGGACAGGGGAAAGAGACCCAGTACTTC. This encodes CASSGQGKETQYF.

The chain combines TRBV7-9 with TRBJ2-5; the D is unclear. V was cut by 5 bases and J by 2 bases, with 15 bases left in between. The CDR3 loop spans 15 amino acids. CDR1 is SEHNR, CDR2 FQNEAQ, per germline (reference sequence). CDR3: CASSIPKGLQETQYF. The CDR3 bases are TGTGCCAGCAGCATTCCGAAAGGGTTGCAAGAGACCCAGTACTTC.

The CDR3 spells CASSFPGLAGPNEQFF. CDR3 coding DNA: TGTGCCAGCAGTTTCCCGGGACTAGCGGGGCCCAATGAGCAGTTCTTC. The gene calls are TRBV27 and TRBJ2-1, with 13 bases identical to TRBD2. Germline V gene data show CDR1 as MNHEY and CDR2 as SMNVEV (reference sequence). This CDR3 has 16 residues. The junction had 5 bases not matched to a gene; V was cut back by 3 bases and J by 6 bases.

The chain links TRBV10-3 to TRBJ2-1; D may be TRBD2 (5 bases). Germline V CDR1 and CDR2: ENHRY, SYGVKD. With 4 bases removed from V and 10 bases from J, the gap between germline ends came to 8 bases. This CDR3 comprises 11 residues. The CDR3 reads CAISGETEQFF. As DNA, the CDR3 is TGTGCCATCAGTGGGGAGACGGAGCAGTTCTTC.

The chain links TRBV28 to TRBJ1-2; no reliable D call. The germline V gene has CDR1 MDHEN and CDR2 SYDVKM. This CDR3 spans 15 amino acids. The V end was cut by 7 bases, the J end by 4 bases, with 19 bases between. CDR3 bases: TGTGCCAGCATTCCGTCCGGGCGGTCGGTCTATGGCTACACCTTC. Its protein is CASIPSGRSVYGYTF.

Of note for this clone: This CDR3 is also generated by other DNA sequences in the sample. DNA of the CDR3: TGCGCCAGCAGCCAAGATCGCAACACTGAAGCTTTCTTT. This sequence encodes CASSQDRNTEAFF. The chain employs TRBV4-3 and TRBJ1-1, with D uncertain. The germline gives CDR1 LGHNA, CDR2 YSLEER. The CDR3 covers 13 residues. The V and J ends lost 0 bases and 2 bases respectively, with 4 bases between them.